This paragraph covers one T cell receptor (beta chain) sequence. Which antigen it targets is not known. Base quality data are lacking; no much larger clone is found one base away. This entry belongs to a study of vaccination and CD4 T cells after COVID-19 (dated by TCRdb to between 2021 and 2024). Looking at the study overall: Convalescent patients had a positive SARS-CoV-2 result on nasal swab PCR, and of these patients, several had mild disease and one had severe disease. Six males and four females were included in the convalescent cohort, with two Hispanic individuals, seven Caucasians, two Asians and one multiracial person represented. Two doses of either the Pfizer-BioNTech BNT162b2 vaccine (n=8) or the Moderna mRNA-1273 vaccine (n=2) were administered to participants. Post-COVID blood samples were collected from convalescent patients a median of around 100 days after diagnosis, with a range of roughly 35 to 170 days. Post-vaccine blood samples were obtained a median of around 67 days after the second vaccine dose, with a range of 14 to 241 days. The cultures were stimulated with overlapping spike peptide pools from SARS-CoV-2 and from the common cold coronaviruses HCoV-NL63, HCoV-OC43 and HCoV-229E. Control cultures used a CEFX viral epitope pool as positive control, an HIV-1 Nef peptide pool as negative control, or no peptide. In over 8 COVID-19 convalescent patients and a few infection-naive healthy vaccine recipients, researchers compared the spike-specific CD4+ TCR repertoire from before mRNA vaccination with the repertoire from after.

General study outcomes and caveats: The median number of SARS-CoV-2-reactive clonotypes rose from 21 after infection to 38 after vaccination, but the change was not significant. In convalescent patients, a median around 90% of post-vaccine SARS-CoV-2-reactive clones were detected only after vaccination, suggesting vaccine-specific priming. Relatively few convalescent patients were included in the study, and early timepoints after natural infection were not analyzed. Nearly all vaccine-specific clones in convalescent patients (304 of 307) were mono-reactive for SARS-CoV-2 spike rather than cross-reactive with common cold coronaviruses.

The treatment or condition label, read with the paper, signifies: approximately nine-day PBMC culture with coronavirus spike peptide pools or control peptides (ViraFEST assay). The ViraFEST assay was used in the study, in which antigen-specific T cells were expanded with peptide pools and expanded clonotypes were subsequently identified by TCR sequencing. The convalescent patients' positive SARS-CoV-2 PCR tests were from March to December 2020, which was before the Alpha, Beta and Delta variants emerged in the United States. PBMCs were cultured at roughly 2 million per well in IMDM supplemented with roughly 5% human AB serum and 8 to 10 IU/ml IL-2, with roughly 9.5 ug/ml peptide pools added. Half of the culture medium was replaced with fresh IL-2-containing medium on days 3 and 7. CD4+ T cells were isolated after roughly nine days of culture through negative selection using the EasySep CD4+ T cell isolation kit. PBMCs were separated from whole blood using Ficoll-Paque Plus gradient centrifugation and then either used fresh or cryopreserved at -140C. Culture conditions were generally each tested in triplicate wells.

V is pared back by 5 bases and J by 2 bases, with 17 bases lying between the germline termini. The germline V gene yields SGHVS for CDR1 and FNYEAQ for CDR2. Taken from cysteine to phenylalanine, the CDR3 has 16 residues. Only CDR3 DNA remains: 48 bases, in frame from the first base. The library came from PCR. At the Johns Hopkins FTIC core, DNA from the cultured CD4+ T cells underwent TCR sequencing with the Oncomine TCR Beta short-read assay. Genomic DNA was extracted from the cultured CD4+ T cells with the QIAamp micro DNA kit. Oncomine TCR Beta libraries from cultured CD4+ T cells were pooled with unique dual indexes and sequenced on an Illumina iSeq 100. Per the original workflow: Non-productive sequences were filtered out, and CDR3s that did not start with C, did not end with F or W, or were shorter than 7 amino acids were discarded. The MANAFEST web application identified antigen-specific clonotypes by comparing peptide-stimulated wells against reference wells and other culture wells. An FDR below 0.05, an odds ratio above 5, and a productive frequency above 0.1% in at least two of three replicate wells were required for clones to be considered positive. Clonotypes that were significantly expanded in both SARS-CoV-2 spike wells and at least one common cold coronavirus spike condition were defined as cross-reactive. Similarity between CDR3 sequences was evaluated in R version 3.6.1 using Levenshtein distances (stringdist) and unrooted phylogenetic trees (ape). The public sequencing data were trimmed at Q25 with fastp and processed into clonotypes with MiXCR by TCRdb, which kept only in-frame beta chains. For every CDR3 protein sequence, its rows merge into one entry that carries the most common genes and DNA. TCRdb's processing, not the authors', yielded these V and J calls. The sample includes 15,000 or so distinct CDR3 sequences, with around 69% observed a single time. The ten top clones hold roughly 11% of the sample.

Sequenced: CD4+ T cells from blood, cultured in vitro. The receptor was derived from a human donor who had recovered from COVID-19. The rearrangement combines TRBV7-6 with TRBJ2-3, with the identity of the D gene unclear. The bases read TGTGCCAGCAGCGGCGAGACGAGCGCGTCCACAGATACGCAGTATTTT. Translated, it gives CASSGETSASTDTQYF. Outside the CDR3, residues come from the reference TRBV7-6 and TRBJ2-3 proteins, so the full variable domain is: GAGVSQSPRYKVTKRGQDVALRCDPISGHVSLYWYRQALGQGPEFLTYFNYEAQQDKSGLPNDRFSAERPEGSISTLTIQRTEQRDSAMYRCASSGETSASTDTQYFGPGTRLTVL.